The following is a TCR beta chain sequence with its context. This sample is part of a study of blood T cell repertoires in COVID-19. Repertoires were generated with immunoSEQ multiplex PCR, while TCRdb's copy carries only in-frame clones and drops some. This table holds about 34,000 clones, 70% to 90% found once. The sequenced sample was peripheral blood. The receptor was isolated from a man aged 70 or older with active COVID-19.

CDR3 sequence reads: CASSPGTGSSGANVLTF. The CDR3 DNA sequence: TGTGCCAGCTCCCCGGGGACAGGGAGCTCTGGGGCCAACGTCCTGACTTTC. The chain recombines TRBV18 with TRBJ2-6; 9 bases map to TRBD1. V shed 6 bases, J shed 0 bases, and the junction held 6 bases outside the gene matches. Per germline, CDR1 KGHSH and CDR2 LQKENI. The CDR3 consists of 17 residues.